The clone carrying this T cell receptor beta chain was detected once. As the sequencing template, cDNA was produced by extracting RNA and reverse transcribing it. Measured with immunoSEQ multiplex PCR; TCRdb has only the in-frame clones, and not every one. The data show some 110,000 clones, roughly two fifths seen once. This sample was included in a study of CD8+ T cells in alopecia areata. CDR3 length: 15 residues. Germline CDR1 is MDHEN and CDR2 is SYDVKM. V shed 3 bases and J 5 bases; nucleotides not matched to a gene: 7. The rearrangement links TRBV28 to TRBJ2-7; 10 nucleotides match TRBD1. The clonotype was recovered from a human donor with alopecia areata. The sample was CD4+ T cells sorted from blood. The CDR3 bases are TGTGCCAGCAGTTTGTGGGGACAGGGGAGGAACGAGCAGTACTTC. Amino acids: CASSLWGQGRNEQYF. Full variable domain (missing parts from reference TRBV28 and TRBJ2-7): DVKVTQSSRYLVKRTGEKVFLECVQDMDHENMFWYRQDPGLGLRLIYFSYDVKMKEKGDIPEGYSVSREKKERFSLILESASTNQTSMYLCASSLWGQGRNEQYFGPGTRLTVT.